These T cell receptor beta chains were read from a single sample in a study of T-cell memory formation after mild COVID-19. TCRdb re-called the 5' RACE reads through MiXCR, storing one row per CDR3 protein. This sample has 380,000 or so distinct CDR3 sequences; around 13% occur once, and the top ten carry 20% to 25%. The sample comprised PBMCs or a T cell subset sorted from them (not recorded which). These receptors came from a man aged 18-30 years who had mild COVID-19 (a few samples of this study predate the infection). Cell type and time point are not known. Both conserved end residues are part of each CDR3. Each record gives: J gene, D gene, clone size, V gene, CDR3 protein, CDR3 DNA. A D gene is named only where the DNA matches it firmly. For some rows the clone size is stated as once, few or many, or as a class when expanded; others skip it.

J gene: TRBJ2-5; D gene: NA; clone size: NA; V gene: TRBV7-2; CDR3 protein: CASSRGGYQETQYF; CDR3 DNA: TGTGCCAGCAGCCGCGGAGGGTACCAAGAGACCCAGTACTTC
J gene: TRBJ2-1; D gene: TRBD2; clone size: few; V gene: TRBV7-2; CDR3 protein: CASSPGTSKVNEQFF; CDR3 DNA: TGTGCCAGCAGCCCCGGGACTAGCAAGGTCAATGAGCAGTTCTTC
J gene: TRBJ1-2; D gene: NA; clone size: few; V gene: TRBV10-3; CDR3 protein: CAINKGNENYGYTF; CDR3 DNA: TGTGCCATCAATAAGGGAAACGAAAACTATGGCTACACCTTC
J gene: TRBJ2-5; D gene: NA; clone size: NA; V gene: TRBV7-2; CDR3 protein: CASSWGAQETQYF; CDR3 DNA: TGTGCCAGCAGCTGGGGGGCTCAAGAGACCCAGTACTTC
J gene: TRBJ1-1; D gene: NA; clone size: few; V gene: TRBV6-5; CDR3 protein: CASSPKWGTEAFF; CDR3 DNA: TGTGCCAGCAGCCCGAAGTGGGGCACTGAAGCTTTCTTT
J gene: TRBJ2-5; D gene: TRBD1; clone size: NA; V gene: TRBV4-3; CDR3 protein: CASSQDGAGGEETQYF; CDR3 DNA: TGCGCCAGCAGCCAAGACGGGGCAGGGGGCGAAGAGACCCAGTACTTC
J gene: TRBJ1-4; D gene: NA; clone size: few; V gene: TRBV20-1; CDR3 protein: CSGREATNEKLFF; CDR3 DNA: TGCAGTGGAAGGGAGGCAACTAATGAAAAACTGTTTTTT
J gene: TRBJ1-5; D gene: NA; clone size: few; V gene: TRBV7-9; CDR3 protein: CASSHQGVDQPQHF; CDR3 DNA: TGTGCCAGCAGTCACCAAGGGGTGGATCAGCCCCAGCATTTT
J gene: TRBJ2-3; D gene: NA; clone size: NA; V gene: TRBV5-1; CDR3 protein: CASSWWGGTDTQYF; CDR3 DNA: TGCGCCAGCAGCTGGTGGGGGGGCACAGATACGCAGTATTTT
J gene: TRBJ1-2; D gene: TRBD1; clone size: NA; V gene: TRBV10-3; CDR3 protein: CAITRQGAFGYTF; CDR3 DNA: TGTGCCATCACCCGACAGGGGGCTTTTGGCTACACCTTC
J gene: TRBJ2-3; D gene: NA; clone size: few; V gene: TRBV11-2; CDR3 protein: CASSSHRGTDTQYF; CDR3 DNA: TGTGCCAGCAGCTCACATAGAGGCACAGATACGCAGTATTTT
J gene: TRBJ1-5; D gene: NA; clone size: few; V gene: TRBV6-6; CDR3 protein: CASSYSGGENQPQHF; CDR3 DNA: TGTGCCAGCAGTTACTCAGGGGGGGAAAATCAGCCCCAGCATTTT
J gene: TRBJ2-7; D gene: NA; clone size: NA; V gene: TRBV6-2/TRBV6-3; CDR3 protein: CASSHYYEQYF; CDR3 DNA: TGTGCCAGCAGTCACTACTACGAGCAGTACTTC
J gene: TRBJ2-2; D gene: NA; clone size: NA; V gene: TRBV6-5; CDR3 protein: CASSLQGDNTGELFF; CDR3 DNA: TGTGCCAGCAGCCTACAGGGAGATAACACCGGGGAGCTGTTTTTT
J gene: TRBJ2-5; D gene: NA; clone size: many; V gene: TRBV5-1; CDR3 protein: CASSWRGAETQYF; CDR3 DNA: TGCGCCAGCAGCTGGAGGGGAGCGGAGACCCAGTACTTC
J gene: TRBJ1-2; D gene: TRBD1; clone size: NA; V gene: TRBV6-4; CDR3 protein: CASSEGPGGNYGYTF; CDR3 DNA: TGTGCCAGCAGTGAAGGGCCAGGGGGCAACTATGGCTACACCTTC
J gene: TRBJ1-1; D gene: NA; clone size: many; V gene: TRBV18; CDR3 protein: CASSLDTLNTEAFF; CDR3 DNA: TGTGCCAGCTCACTCGACACCCTGAACACTGAAGCTTTCTTT
J gene: TRBJ2-3; D gene: TRBD1; clone size: many; V gene: TRBV5-4; CDR3 protein: CASSPGGVSTDTQYF; CDR3 DNA: TGTGCCAGCAGCCCAGGGGGCGTAAGCACAGATACGCAGTATTTT
J gene: TRBJ2-3; D gene: TRBD2; clone size: few; V gene: TRBV27; CDR3 protein: CASIKRGTSAGVTDTQYF; CDR3 DNA: TGTGCCAGCATTAAGCGGGGGACCTCTGCGGGAGTCACAGATACGCAGTATTTT
J gene: TRBJ2-5; D gene: TRBD2; clone size: few; V gene: TRBV6-2/TRBV6-3; CDR3 protein: CASSASGGVETQYF; CDR3 DNA: TGTGCCAGCAGTGCTAGCGGGGGGGTAGAGACCCAGTACTTC
J gene: TRBJ1-1; D gene: NA; clone size: many; V gene: TRBV5-1; CDR3 protein: CASSQNPGITEAFF; CDR3 DNA: TGCGCCAGCAGCCAGAATCCGGGGATTACTGAAGCTTTCTTT
J gene: TRBJ1-2; D gene: NA; clone size: NA; V gene: TRBV6-6; CDR3 protein: CASSWGGGAENGYTF; CDR3 DNA: TGTGCCAGCAGTTGGGGAGGGGGGGCAGAGAATGGCTACACCTTC
J gene: TRBJ1-4; D gene: TRBD1; clone size: NA; V gene: TRBV4-3; CDR3 protein: CASSQDLARGVEKLFF; CDR3 DNA: TGCGCCAGCAGCCAAGATCTAGCCAGGGGGGTTGAAAAACTGTTTTTT
J gene: TRBJ2-7; D gene: TRBD2; clone size: NA; V gene: TRBV3-1; CDR3 protein: CASSQEQAGGRQQYF; CDR3 DNA: TGTGCCAGCAGCCAAGAACAAGCGGGGGGACGCCAGCAGTACTTC
J gene: TRBJ2-1; D gene: TRBD2; clone size: NA; V gene: TRBV11-1; CDR3 protein: CASSPAGGPRNEQFF; CDR3 DNA: TGTGCCAGCAGCCCAGCGGGGGGGCCTAGGAATGAGCAGTTCTTC
J gene: TRBJ1-5; D gene: TRBD1; clone size: few; V gene: TRBV23-1; CDR3 protein: CASSHFSGTVNQPQHF; CDR3 DNA: TGCGCCAGCAGTCATTTCTCCGGGACAGTCAATCAGCCCCAGCATTTT
J gene: TRBJ1-2; D gene: NA; clone size: NA; V gene: TRBV7-2; CDR3 protein: CASRTGTDYGYTF; CDR3 DNA: TGTGCCAGCAGGACCGGGACGGACTATGGCTACACCTTC
J gene: TRBJ1-1; D gene: NA; clone size: few; V gene: TRBV20-1; CDR3 protein: CSANSLLNTEAFF; CDR3 DNA: TGCAGTGCAAACAGCCTTCTGAACACTGAAGCTTTCTTT
J gene: TRBJ1-4; D gene: NA; clone size: NA; V gene: TRBV7-6; CDR3 protein: CASSGGPNEKLFF; CDR3 DNA: TGTGCCAGCAGCGGGGGTCCTAATGAAAAACTGTTTTTT
J gene: TRBJ1-1; D gene: TRBD1; clone size: many; V gene: TRBV5-6; CDR3 protein: CASRGDRVTEAFF; CDR3 DNA: TGTGCCAGCAGGGGTGACAGGGTCACTGAAGCTTTCTTT
J gene: TRBJ1-3; D gene: TRBD1; clone size: NA; V gene: TRBV5-4; CDR3 protein: CASTATGGSGNTIYF; CDR3 DNA: TGTGCCAGCACCGCTACAGGGGGCTCTGGAAACACCATATATTTT
J gene: TRBJ2-5; D gene: NA; clone size: NA; V gene: TRBV5-1; CDR3 protein: CASSLTDRRETQYF; CDR3 DNA: TGCGCCAGCAGTCTGACGGATAGGCGAGAGACCCAGTACTTC
J gene: TRBJ2-2; D gene: TRBD2; clone size: few; V gene: TRBV7-3; CDR3 protein: CASSVTSGESTGELFF; CDR3 DNA: TGTGCCAGCAGCGTGACTAGCGGGGAATCTACCGGGGAGCTGTTTTTT
J gene: TRBJ2-1; D gene: TRBD1; clone size: NA; V gene: TRBV5-5; CDR3 protein: CASSLDVGQGSWVEQFF; CDR3 DNA: TGTGCCAGCAGCTTGGATGTCGGACAGGGATCCTGGGTCGAGCAGTTCTTC
J gene: TRBJ2-1; D gene: NA; clone size: once; V gene: TRBV29-1; CDR3 protein: CSVVGLAWGNEQFF; CDR3 DNA: TGCAGCGTTGTCGGTCTAGCGTGGGGGAATGAGCAGTTCTTC
J gene: TRBJ2-1; D gene: NA; clone size: few; V gene: TRBV7-6; CDR3 protein: CASSLLRQAGYNEQFF; CDR3 DNA: TGTGCCAGCAGCTTACTACGACAGGCCGGGTACAATGAGCAGTTCTTC
J gene: TRBJ1-1; D gene: NA; clone size: few; V gene: TRBV10-3; CDR3 protein: CAISGRGSETEAFF; CDR3 DNA: TGTGCCATCAGTGGTCGAGGGAGCGAGACTGAAGCTTTCTTT
J gene: TRBJ2-1; D gene: TRBD2; clone size: few; V gene: TRBV6-5; CDR3 protein: CASRRTPGLAGDEQFF; CDR3 DNA: TGTGCCAGCAGACGTACTCCGGGACTAGCGGGCGATGAGCAGTTCTTC
J gene: TRBJ2-1; D gene: TRBD2; clone size: few; V gene: TRBV9; CDR3 protein: CASSPGGSGGSYNEQFF; CDR3 DNA: TGTGCCAGCAGCCCGGGGGGTAGCGGGGGTAGCTACAATGAGCAGTTCTTC